Listed below are T cell receptor beta chains from one sample, sequenced in a study of blood T cell repertoires in COVID-19. Method: immunoSEQ multiplex PCR; TCRdb's copy keeps in-frame clones and lacks some. The sample has some 270,000 clones, 70% to 85% seen once. The sequencing sample was made of peripheral blood. The origin of the receptors is a human donor with COVID-19, enrolled during active disease. The donor label of this sample is uncertain. Both conserved end residues are part of each CDR3. The D gene is left open where the match is weak. Size is omitted from some rows. Given values are once, few, many or a class for expanded clones.

TRBJ2-1 TRBD2 once TRBV10-3 16 TGTGCCATCAGTCAACCGCGGGAGGGCCTATCAAATGAGCAGTTCTTC CAISQPREGLSNEQFF
TRBJ1-1 TRBD1 . TRBV28 17 TGTGCCAGCAGTACACCATCCGGGACAGGGGGGAGCACTGAAGCTTTCTTT CASSTPSGTGGSTEAFF
TRBJ2-1 . . TRBV27 13 TGTGCCAGCAGGGTAGGGGTGGTGGGTGAGCAGTTCTTC CASRVGVVGEQFF
TRBJ1-1 . . TRBV5-1 16 TGCGCCAGCAGCCCTGCTTTTGACAGTCCGAACACTGAAGCTTTCTTT CASSPAFDSPNTEAFF
TRBJ1-1 TRBD1 . TRBV25-1 13 TGTGCCAGCAGGGACAGGGCCTTCGGTGAAGCTTTCTTT CASRDRAFGEAFF
TRBJ1-4 TRBD1 few TRBV19 15 TGTGCCAGCCTAGATACGACAGGGGATTATGAAAAACTGTTTTTT CASLDTTGDYEKLFF
TRBJ2-3 TRBD2 few TRBV28 17 TGTGCCAGCAGTTTTTCCGTGGGACTAGCGGACACAGATACGCAGTATTTT CASSFSVGLADTDTQYF
TRBJ2-3 TRBD1 . TRBV27 14 TGTGCCAGCAGTTTCAGGGGGAATACAGATACGCAGTATTTT CASSFRGNTDTQYF
TRBJ2-3 TRBD2 . TRBV4-1 16 TGCGCCAGCAGCCGCAGCGGGAGTGCCGGCACAGATACGCAGTATTTT CASSRSGSAGTDTQYF
TRBJ1-6 . . TRBV5-4 13 TGTGCCAGCAGCAGAGACAGTAATTCACCCCTCCACTTT CASSRDSNSPLHF
TRBJ2-1 . . TRBV19 16 TGTGCCAGTAGTATGGATGGACTTGCCTCATACAATGAGCAGTTCTTC CASSMDGLASYNEQFF
TRBJ1-4 . . TRBV6-1 13 TGTGCCAGCAGCGAAGGACGAGGGGAAAAACTGTTTTTT CASSEGRGEKLFF
TRBJ2-3 TRBD2 . TRBV5-1 15 TGCGCCAGCAGCCCGGGGGGACCTAGCACAGATACGCAGTATTTT CASSPGGPSTDTQYF
TRBJ1-1 TRBD1 . TRBV19 14 TGTGCCAGTAGTATGAACAGGGGGGAGACTGAAGCTTTCTTT CASSMNRGETEAFF
TRBJ1-5 TRBD1 . TRBV27 15 TGTGCCAGCAGTTCGACAGGGGGGAGCAATCAGCCCCAGCATTTT CASSSTGGSNQPQHF
TRBJ1-1 . . TRBV28 14 TGTGCCAGCCCACCCCCCCAGGGGATGACTGAAGCTTTCTTT CASPPPQGMTEAFF
TRBJ1-1 . . TRBV4-1 15 TGCGCCAGCAGCCAAGACGGGGGAGCTAGCACTGAAGCTTTCTTT CASSQDGGASTEAFF
TRBJ1-1 . . TRBV28 11 TGTGCCAGCAGTGCGGACACTGAAGCTTTCTTT CASSADTEAFF
TRBJ1-3 . . TRBV7-3 16 TGTGCCAGCAGCTTACTTGGGTTAGGGGTCGGAAACACCATATATTTT CASSLLGLGVGNTIYF
TRBJ1-5 . . TRBV6-6 13 TGTGCCAGCAGTAACGGGGGGGACCAGCCCCAGCATTTT CASSNGGDQPQHF
TRBJ2-2 . . TRBV5-8 16 TGTGCCAGCAGATCGGACAGAGCTGTGTACACCGGGGAGCTGTTTTTT CASRSDRAVYTGELFF
TRBJ1-6 . . TRBV7-2 16 TGTGCCAGCAGCTTAGCCCGTTGGGGGGTGGGTTCACCCCTCCACTTT CASSLARWGVGSPLHF
TRBJ2-5 . . TRBV7-7 14 TGTGCTAGCAGTTTAACAGGGCGCCAAGAGACCCAGTACTTC CASSLTGRQETQYF
TRBJ2-7 TRBD2 . TRBV11-2 16 TGTGCCAGCAGCTTAGAGGGCGGCGGGAGAACCGGAGAGCAGTACTTC CASSLEGGGRTGEQYF
TRBJ1-1 TRBD1 . TRBV5-1 15 TGCGCCAGCAGCTTGTTGGCCGGGACAGACGGAGAAGCTTTCTTT CASSLLAGTDGEAFF